This T cell receptor beta chain was recorded in a study of cytomegalovirus exposure and HLA in healthy donors. Study-wide results and limits: The tendency of first-cohort TCR clusters to co-occur in the 90 to 150 validation repertoires was the finding of a later analysis. A list of 150 or so TCR beta chains associated with cytomegalovirus was given. Most TCR sequences were uncommon, yet certain public TCRs appeared in many donors. Both high specificity and high sensitivity reportedly marked the classifier's diagnosis of cytomegalovirus status.

Clones were sequenced by immunoSEQ multiplex PCR, and TCRdb holds only the in-frame ones, with some missing. This table holds tens of thousands of clones, around 97% found once. A remark on this clone: Its cognate antigen is unknown.

This CDR3 comprises 17 residues. Germline V lookup: CDR1 MNHEY, CDR2 SMNVEV (reference sequence). The trim removed 8 bases at V and 0 bases at J, leaving 10 bases unmatched. V is TRBV27 and J is TRBJ1-4; 9 nucleotides line up with TRBD1. What was sequenced was PBMCs. This TCR came from a woman under 30 in good health and CMV-seropositive. For the CDR3, the DNA is TGTGCCAGCCGAGCCGGGACAGGGCCTACAACTAATGAAAAACTGTTTTTT. Residues: CASRAGTGPTTNEKLFF.